These T cell receptor beta chains were read from a single sample in a study of T cells in Graves' hyperthyroidism and ophthalmopathy. TCRdb reprocessed the multiplex PCR reads with MiXCR, giving one entry per CDR3 protein. The sample has under 400,000 distinct CDR3 sequences, 15% to 20% seen once. Material: blood. The receptors here all came from a woman in her thirties or forties with Graves' ophthalmopathy. Each CDR3 is given with its conserved first and last residue. A D gene is named only where the DNA matches it firmly. Expanded clones are given a class, and other clones once, few, many or no size at all.

V gene: TRBV7-9; J gene: TRBJ1-2; clone size: many; D gene: -; CDR3 protein: CASSSGLYGYTF; CDR3 DNA: TGTGCCAGCAGCTCCGGACTCTATGGCTACACCTTC
V gene: TRBV25-1; J gene: TRBJ2-2; clone size: -; D gene: -; CDR3 protein: CASSEMDTGELFF; CDR3 DNA: TGTGCCAGCAGTGAAATGGATACCGGGGAGCTGTTTTTT
V gene: TRBV5-6; J gene: TRBJ1-1; clone size: few; D gene: TRBD1; CDR3 protein: CASSWGTGGAEAFF; CDR3 DNA: TGTGCCAGCAGCTGGGGGACAGGGGGGGCTGAAGCTTTCTTT
V gene: TRBV28; J gene: TRBJ1-1; clone size: many; D gene: -; CDR3 protein: CASSFSKQGGHTEAFF; CDR3 DNA: TGTGCCAGCAGTTTTAGTAAGCAGGGTGGGCACACTGAAGCTTTCTTT
V gene: TRBV27; J gene: TRBJ2-5; clone size: many; D gene: TRBD2; CDR3 protein: CASRRGVAGAGETQYF; CDR3 DNA: TGTGCCAGCAGGAGAGGTGTAGCGGGAGCGGGGGAGACCCAGTACTTC
V gene: TRBV28; J gene: TRBJ1-4; clone size: few; D gene: -; CDR3 protein: CASSLLPGAGEKLFF; CDR3 DNA: TGTGCCAGCAGTTTATTGCCGGGGGCAGGCGAAAAACTGTTTTTT
V gene: TRBV19; J gene: TRBJ1-1; clone size: many; D gene: -; CDR3 protein: CASSGRMNTEAFF; CDR3 DNA: TGTGCCAGTAGTGGGCGTATGAACACTGAAGCTTTCTTT
V gene: TRBV12-3/TRBV12-4; J gene: TRBJ1-1; clone size: many; D gene: TRBD1; CDR3 protein: CASSLRQGALAEAFF; CDR3 DNA: TGTGCCAGCAGTTTGAGACAGGGGGCGCTGGCTGAAGCTTTCTTT
V gene: TRBV6-1; J gene: TRBJ1-1; clone size: many; D gene: -; CDR3 protein: CASSSGREGTEAFF; CDR3 DNA: TGTGCCAGCTCGAGCGGGCGTGAGGGCACTGAAGCTTTCTTT
V gene: TRBV11-2; J gene: TRBJ2-2; clone size: -; D gene: -; CDR3 protein: CASSLRGGTKNTGELFF; CDR3 DNA: TGTGCCAGCAGCTTAAGAGGCGGGACCAAAAACACCGGGGAGCTGTTTTTT
V gene: TRBV18; J gene: TRBJ2-4; clone size: many; D gene: TRBD2; CDR3 protein: CASADMGLATKNIQYF; CDR3 DNA: TGTGCCAGCGCAGACATGGGACTAGCGACCAAAAACATTCAGTACTTC
V gene: TRBV18; J gene: TRBJ1-5; clone size: many; D gene: -; CDR3 protein: CASSPAGDNQPQHF; CDR3 DNA: TGTGCCAGCTCACCGGCGGGAGACAATCAGCCCCAGCATTTT
V gene: TRBV5-1; J gene: TRBJ2-7; clone size: many; D gene: -; CDR3 protein: CASSLAVGTYEQYF; CDR3 DNA: TGCGCCAGCAGCTTGGCTGTCGGAACCTACGAGCAGTACTTC
V gene: TRBV27; J gene: TRBJ1-2; clone size: -; D gene: -; CDR3 protein: CASSLSRGYGYTF; CDR3 DNA: TGTGCCAGCAGTTTATCGCGGGGCTATGGCTACACCTTC
V gene: TRBV28; J gene: TRBJ2-4; clone size: many; D gene: -; CDR3 protein: CASSSLPNLVKNIQYF; CDR3 DNA: TGTGCCAGCAGTTCCTTACCCAACCTCGTCAAAAACATTCAGTACTTC
V gene: TRBV12-3/TRBV12-4; J gene: TRBJ2-2; clone size: -; D gene: TRBD2; CDR3 protein: CASSPTGTSAGELFF; CDR3 DNA: TGTGCCAGCAGTCCAACCGGGACTAGCGCCGGGGAGCTGTTTTTT
V gene: TRBV20-1; J gene: TRBJ1-5; clone size: many; D gene: -; CDR3 protein: CSARDRSRGNQPQHF; CDR3 DNA: TGCAGTGCTAGAGATCGGTCCAGGGGCAATCAGCCCCAGCATTTT
V gene: TRBV6-1; J gene: TRBJ2-5; clone size: -; D gene: TRBD2; CDR3 protein: CASRGAGGTQETQYF; CDR3 DNA: TGTGCCAGCAGGGGAGCGGGAGGGACCCAAGAGACCCAGTACTTC
V gene: TRBV11-2; J gene: TRBJ1-1; clone size: many; D gene: -; CDR3 protein: CASSSRTPSEVEAFF; CDR3 DNA: TGTGCCAGCAGCTCTAGGACCCCCTCGGAGGTTGAAGCTTTCTTT
V gene: TRBV7-2; J gene: TRBJ2-5; clone size: many; D gene: -; CDR3 protein: CASSPSGGAGETQYF; CDR3 DNA: TGTGCCAGCAGCCCCAGTGGGGGGGCAGGGGAGACCCAGTACTTC
V gene: TRBV6-1; J gene: TRBJ1-1; clone size: many; D gene: -; CDR3 protein: CASSEMDGMNTEAFF; CDR3 DNA: TGTGCCAGCAGTGAAATGGACGGGATGAACACTGAAGCTTTCTTT
V gene: TRBV11-2; J gene: TRBJ2-7; clone size: many; D gene: TRBD2; CDR3 protein: CASSPGDYNYEQYF; CDR3 DNA: TGTGCCAGCAGCCCCGGGGACTACAACTACGAGCAGTACTTC
V gene: TRBV6-2/TRBV6-3; J gene: TRBJ2-7; clone size: many; D gene: TRBD2; CDR3 protein: CASRSGGAGEQYF; CDR3 DNA: TGTGCCAGCAGGTCGGGGGGAGCGGGGGAGCAGTACTTC
V gene: TRBV25-1; J gene: TRBJ1-1; clone size: many; D gene: -; CDR3 protein: CASSDSVRHEAFF; CDR3 DNA: TGTGCCAGCAGTGATAGCGTGAGGCACGAAGCTTTCTTT
V gene: TRBV29-1; J gene: TRBJ1-1; clone size: many; D gene: -; CDR3 protein: CSVEGGGNTEAFF; CDR3 DNA: TGCAGCGTTGAAGGCGGGGGGAACACTGAAGCTTTCTTT
V gene: TRBV7-2; J gene: TRBJ2-2; clone size: many; D gene: -; CDR3 protein: CASSQLRGGPGELFF; CDR3 DNA: TGTGCCAGCAGCCAACTTCGAGGGGGGCCCGGGGAGCTGTTTTTT
V gene: TRBV20-1; J gene: TRBJ2-7; clone size: many; D gene: TRBD1; CDR3 protein: CSADRRQGREQYF; CDR3 DNA: TGCAGTGCAGACCGCCGACAGGGTAGGGAGCAGTACTTC
V gene: TRBV6-1; J gene: TRBJ1-1; clone size: -; D gene: TRBD1; CDR3 protein: CASSRDRGSINTEAFF; CDR3 DNA: TGTGCCAGCAGCCGGGACAGGGGGTCTATAAACACTGAAGCTTTCTTT
V gene: TRBV6-2/TRBV6-3; J gene: TRBJ2-6; clone size: many; D gene: -; CDR3 protein: CASNWQTGANVLTF; CDR3 DNA: TGTGCCAGCAATTGGCAAACTGGGGCCAACGTCCTGACTTTC
V gene: TRBV6-1; J gene: TRBJ1-1; clone size: -; D gene: -; CDR3 protein: CASAPEIEAFF; CDR3 DNA: TGTGCCAGCGCACCAGAAATTGAAGCTTTCTTT
V gene: TRBV5-6; J gene: TRBJ2-7; clone size: many; D gene: -; CDR3 protein: CASSLKPYEQYF; CDR3 DNA: TGTGCCAGCAGTCTGAAACCCTACGAGCAGTACTTC
V gene: TRBV6-2/TRBV6-3; J gene: TRBJ2-7; clone size: -; D gene: -; CDR3 protein: CASSYNGRVYEQYF; CDR3 DNA: TGTGCCAGCAGTTACAACGGACGAGTGTACGAGCAGTACTTC
V gene: TRBV6-5; J gene: TRBJ2-1; clone size: many; D gene: -; CDR3 protein: CASRRDSGDEQFF; CDR3 DNA: TGTGCCAGCAGGAGGGACTCGGGAGATGAGCAGTTCTTC
V gene: TRBV7-8; J gene: TRBJ2-7; clone size: many; D gene: -; CDR3 protein: CASSLVEVGQPYEQYF; CDR3 DNA: TGTGCCAGCAGCTTAGTTGAGGTGGGGCAACCCTACGAGCAGTACTTC
V gene: TRBV11-2; J gene: TRBJ2-7; clone size: many; D gene: -; CDR3 protein: CASSLVRAEQYF; CDR3 DNA: TGTGCCAGCAGCTTAGTGCGGGCCGAGCAGTACTTC
V gene: TRBV6-5; J gene: TRBJ1-2; clone size: many; D gene: -; CDR3 protein: CASRRHPGAYGYTF; CDR3 DNA: TGTGCCAGCAGACGCCACCCCGGGGCGTATGGCTACACCTTC
V gene: TRBV10-3; J gene: TRBJ2-5; clone size: many; D gene: TRBD2; CDR3 protein: CAISAGGRETQYF; CDR3 DNA: TGTGCCATCTCCGCGGGAGGAAGAGAGACCCAGTACTTC
V gene: TRBV3-1; J gene: TRBJ1-2; clone size: many; D gene: TRBD1; CDR3 protein: CASSQPGQVLYGYTF; CDR3 DNA: TGTGCCAGCAGCCAACCGGGACAGGTCTTGTACGGCTACACCTTC
V gene: TRBV3-1; J gene: TRBJ2-3; clone size: -; D gene: -; CDR3 protein: CASSQDLEPLTDTQYF; CDR3 DNA: TGTGCCAGCAGCCAAGATTTGGAACCACTCACAGATACGCAGTATTTT
V gene: TRBV7-9; J gene: TRBJ2-2; clone size: many; D gene: -; CDR3 protein: CASSSQYTGELFF; CDR3 DNA: TGTGCCAGCAGCTCCCAATATACCGGGGAGCTGTTTTTT
V gene: TRBV6-1; J gene: TRBJ1-2; clone size: many; D gene: -; CDR3 protein: CASSVSGPGYTF; CDR3 DNA: TGTGCCAGCAGTGTGTCAGGGCCTGGCTACACCTTC
V gene: TRBV27; J gene: TRBJ2-2; clone size: many; D gene: -; CDR3 protein: CASSPSYSGELFF; CDR3 DNA: TGTGCCAGCAGTCCGAGTTATTCCGGGGAGCTGTTTTTT
V gene: TRBV7-2; J gene: TRBJ1-2; clone size: many; D gene: -; CDR3 protein: CASSLAVWGQVNYGYTF; CDR3 DNA: TGTGCCAGCAGCTTAGCAGTCTGGGGACAAGTGAACTATGGCTACACCTTC
V gene: TRBV6-1; J gene: TRBJ1-5; clone size: many; D gene: -; CDR3 protein: CASSERGIQPQHF; CDR3 DNA: TGTGCCAGCAGTGAACGAGGAATTCAGCCCCAGCATTTT
V gene: TRBV12-3/TRBV12-4; J gene: TRBJ2-7; clone size: -; D gene: -; CDR3 protein: CASRAYRADEQYF; CDR3 DNA: TGTGCCAGCCGAGCCTACAGGGCGGATGAGCAGTACTTC
V gene: TRBV29-1; J gene: TRBJ1-1; clone size: -; D gene: -; CDR3 protein: CSAKDGRHEAFF; CDR3 DNA: TGCAGCGCTAAAGACGGTCGCCATGAAGCTTTCTTT
V gene: TRBV2; J gene: TRBJ1-2; clone size: many; D gene: TRBD1; CDR3 protein: CASSEGQGLNYGYTF; CDR3 DNA: TGTGCCAGCAGTGAGGGACAGGGCCTTAACTATGGCTACACCTTC
V gene: TRBV6-4; J gene: TRBJ1-5; clone size: -; D gene: -; CDR3 protein: CASMRQSNQPQHF; CDR3 DNA: TGTGCCAGCATGAGGCAGAGCAATCAGCCCCAGCATTTT
V gene: TRBV6-1; J gene: TRBJ2-7; clone size: -; D gene: -; CDR3 protein: CASSVPPSGAYEQYF; CDR3 DNA: TGTGCCAGCAGTGTCCCCCCCAGCGGAGCTTACGAGCAGTACTTC
V gene: TRBV6-1; J gene: TRBJ1-5; clone size: few; D gene: -; CDR3 protein: CASKGNREGNQPQHF; CDR3 DNA: TGTGCCAGCAAGGGAAACAGGGAAGGCAATCAGCCCCAGCATTTT
V gene: TRBV7-3; J gene: TRBJ1-5; clone size: many; D gene: -; CDR3 protein: CASSLGLNQPQHF; CDR3 DNA: TGTGCCAGCAGCTTAGGGCTCAATCAGCCCCAGCATTTT
V gene: TRBV7-2; J gene: TRBJ2-2; clone size: few; D gene: -; CDR3 protein: CASSLVPASAPPGELFF; CDR3 DNA: TGTGCCAGCAGCTTAGTGCCAGCTAGCGCCCCCCCCGGGGAGCTGTTTTTT